The clone carrying this T cell receptor beta chain was seen repeatedly, ten times or more. This CDR3 has 12 residues. Germline V gives CDR1 LGHNA, CDR2 YSLEER. Trimming stripped 0 bases from V and 5 bases from J, with 4 bases between. The record originates from a study of patients and donors after allogeneic stem cell transplantation. Each CDR3 protein is one row after TCRdb ran MiXCR on the RT-PCR reads. This table holds approximately 170,000 distinct CDR3 sequences, approximately 30% found once. The source of this sequence is a human donor who was either an allogeneic HSCT recipient or a stem cell or donor lymphocyte infusion donor (not recorded which). It is not recorded whose cells these are; they may come from a transplant donor. Sequencing was done on a sample of blood, either unsorted or a sorted T cell fraction (not recorded which). V usage is TRBV4-3 and J usage is TRBJ2-5; D is unresolved. The CDR3 bases are TGCGCCAGCAGCCAAGAGGGGGAGACCCAGTACTTC. It is translated as CASSQEGETQYF.